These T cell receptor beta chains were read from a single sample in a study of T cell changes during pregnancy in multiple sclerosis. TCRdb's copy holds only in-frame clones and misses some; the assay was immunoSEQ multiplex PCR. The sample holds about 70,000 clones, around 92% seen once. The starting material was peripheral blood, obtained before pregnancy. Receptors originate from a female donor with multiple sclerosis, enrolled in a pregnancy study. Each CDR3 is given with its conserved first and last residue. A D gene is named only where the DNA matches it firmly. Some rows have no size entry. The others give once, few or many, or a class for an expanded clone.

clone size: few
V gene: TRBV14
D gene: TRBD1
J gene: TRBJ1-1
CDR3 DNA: TGTGCCAGCAGCCAAGATTTGCACAGGGGGAACACTGAAGCTTTCTTT
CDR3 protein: CASSQDLHRGNTEAFF

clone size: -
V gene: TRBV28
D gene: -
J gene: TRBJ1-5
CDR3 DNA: TGTGCCAGCAGTGAGACCCCAGGGAGCAATCAGCCCCAGCATTTT
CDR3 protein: CASSETPGSNQPQHF

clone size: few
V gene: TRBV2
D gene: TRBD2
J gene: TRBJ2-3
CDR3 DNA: TGTGCCAGCAGCCTACTAGCGGGAGGGCCAACAGATACGCAGTATTTT
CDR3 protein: CASSLLAGGPTDTQYF

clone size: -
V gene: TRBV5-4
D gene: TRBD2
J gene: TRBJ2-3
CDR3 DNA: TGTGCCAGCAGCGGGCTAGCGGGACCCACAGATACGCAGTATTTT
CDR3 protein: CASSGLAGPTDTQYF

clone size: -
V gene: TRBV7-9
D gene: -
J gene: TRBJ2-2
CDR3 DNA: TGTGCCAGCAGCTTAGGCGGACAGTACACCGGGGAGCTGTTTTTT
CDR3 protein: CASSLGGQYTGELFF

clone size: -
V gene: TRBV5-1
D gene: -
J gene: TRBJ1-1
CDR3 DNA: TGCGCCAGCAGCCCCCTGGGGGGGGCTGAAGCTTTCTTT
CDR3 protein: CASSPLGGAEAFF

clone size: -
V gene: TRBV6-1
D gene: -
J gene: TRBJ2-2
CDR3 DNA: TGTGCCAGCAGTGAAAGTAGCGGATACACCGGGGAGCTGTTTTTT
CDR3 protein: CASSESSGYTGELFF

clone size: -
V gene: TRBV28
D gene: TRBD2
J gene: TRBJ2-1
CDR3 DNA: TGTGCCAGCAGTTTGGGCGGGAGTTTTAATGAGCAGTTCTTC
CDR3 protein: CASSLGGSFNEQFF

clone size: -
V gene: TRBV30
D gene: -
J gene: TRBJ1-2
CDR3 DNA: TGTGCCTGGACCCCCGGCAGGGTACATGGCTACACCTTC
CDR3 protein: CAWTPGRVHGYTF

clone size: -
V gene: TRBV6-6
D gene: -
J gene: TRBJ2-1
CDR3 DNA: TGTGCCAGCAGTTACATCCGGACTAATGAGCAGTTCTTC
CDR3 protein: CASSYIRTNEQFF

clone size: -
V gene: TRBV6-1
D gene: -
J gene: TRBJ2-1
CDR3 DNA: TGTGCCAGCAGTGAATTGGCGGGAAGCTCCTACAATGAGCAGTTCTTC
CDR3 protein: CASSELAGSSYNEQFF

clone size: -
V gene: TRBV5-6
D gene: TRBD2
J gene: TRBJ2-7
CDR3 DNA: TGTGCCAGCAGCTGGAGGACTAGCGCGAGCTCCTACGAGCAGTACTTC
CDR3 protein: CASSWRTSASSYEQYF

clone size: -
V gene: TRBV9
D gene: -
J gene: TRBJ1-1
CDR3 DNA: TGTGCCAGCAGCGTAGGGGGGGGAGTGAACACTGAAGCTTTCTTT
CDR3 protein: CASSVGGGVNTEAFF

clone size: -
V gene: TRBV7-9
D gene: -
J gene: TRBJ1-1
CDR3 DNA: TGTGCCAGCAGCCCCTATCAGGACACTGAAGCTTTCTTT
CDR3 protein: CASSPYQDTEAFF

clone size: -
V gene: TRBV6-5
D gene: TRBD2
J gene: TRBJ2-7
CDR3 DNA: TGTGCCAGCAGTTACTCCTCGGGACTAGCCTACGAGCAGTACTTC
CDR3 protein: CASSYSSGLAYEQYF

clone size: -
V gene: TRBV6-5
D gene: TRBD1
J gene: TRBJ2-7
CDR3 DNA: TGTGCCAGCAGTTACGGCCTAGGGGGCGCGGAGCAGTACTTC
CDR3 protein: CASSYGLGGAEQYF

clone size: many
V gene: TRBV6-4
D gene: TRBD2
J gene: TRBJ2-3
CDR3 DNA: TGTGCCAGCGGCGAAAGCGGGAGCGGTACAGATACGCAGTATTTT
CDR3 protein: CASGESGSGTDTQYF

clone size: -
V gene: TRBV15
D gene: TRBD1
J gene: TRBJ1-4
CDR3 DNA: TGTGCCACCAGCAGGGACAGGGGAAATGAAAAACTGTTTTTT
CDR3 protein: CATSRDRGNEKLFF

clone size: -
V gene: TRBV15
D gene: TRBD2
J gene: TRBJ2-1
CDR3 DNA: TGTGCCACCAGCATCGGACTAGCGGAGGGGAATGAGCAGTTCTTC
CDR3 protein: CATSIGLAEGNEQFF

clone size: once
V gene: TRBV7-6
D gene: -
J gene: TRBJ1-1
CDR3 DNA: TGTGCCAGCACCGTAGACGCAGACTTGAACACTGAAGCTTTCTTT
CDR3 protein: CASTVDADLNTEAFF

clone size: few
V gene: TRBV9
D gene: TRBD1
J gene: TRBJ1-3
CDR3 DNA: TGTGCCAGCAGCGTAACAGGGGGATTAGGAAACACCATATATTTT
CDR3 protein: CASSVTGGLGNTIYF

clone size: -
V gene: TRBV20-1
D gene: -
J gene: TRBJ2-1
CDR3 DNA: TGCAGTGCTACCCCGAATGAGCAGTTCTTC
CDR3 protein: CSATPNEQFF

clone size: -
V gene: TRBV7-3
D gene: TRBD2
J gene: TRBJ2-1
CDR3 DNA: TGTGCCAGCAGCTTAATTCGCCTAGCGGGAGGGTTAAGCTCCTACAATGAGCAGTTCTTC
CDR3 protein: CASSLIRLAGGLSSYNEQFF